The clone carrying this T cell receptor beta chain has a handful of counts. Its antigen remains unidentified. At one boundary the junction diverges from the germline segment, which might be a read error. The record originates from a study of Graves' ophthalmopathy and Graves' hyperthyroidism. This CDR3 is built from 14 residues. Germline V gene sequence: CDR1 DFQATT, CDR2 SNEGSKA (reference sequence). Amplifying from RNA transcripts, the study obtained TCR beta CDR3 regions. The authors performed first-round RT-PCR with HTBI primers and then a second-round multiplex PCR. TCRdb fed the multiplex PCR reads into MiXCR, producing one record per CDR3 protein. Found here are hundreds of thousands of distinct CDR3 sequences, approximately 15% of them singletons; the top ten hold more than 8.5%. Notes on the study in general: The model flagged ophthalmopathy progression at approximately 70% sensitivity and 72% to 75% specificity. For separating ophthalmopathy from stable hyperthyroidism, a 13-signature model gave around 86% sensitivity and approximately 80% specificity.

J is TRBJ2-4 and V is TRBV20-1, with 9 bases aligning to TRBD2. This receptor was obtained from a woman aged 25 to 39 with Graves' ophthalmopathy. Material: blood. CDR3 in amino acids: CSAGREGSKNIKYF. The CDR3 DNA is TGCAGTGCTGGGCGGGAGGGATCCAAAAACATTAAGTACTTC.